Presented here are 10 T cell receptor beta chains from one specimen sequenced in a study of Ad26.COV2.S vaccination and SARS-CoV-2 variants. Clones were sequenced by immunoSEQ multiplex PCR, and TCRdb holds only the in-frame ones, with some missing. Here the sample spans 300,000 to 400,000 clones, 92% being singletons. Sequencing used peripheral blood, obtained after recovery from COVID-19. These receptors all come from a human donor who had recovered from COVID-19.

The chain is built from TRBV5-1 and TRBJ2-1; TRBD1 aligns across 8 bases. Germline trimming cut 3 bases from V and 14 bases from J; bases unmatched to any gene: 7. Germline assignment: CDR1 SGHRS and CDR2 YFSETQ. The CDR3 is 12 amino acids. The CDR3 sequence is CASSSRTGSEFF. The CDR3 DNA follows: TGCGCCAGCAGCTCCCGGACAGGGTCGGAGTTCTTC.

The chain couples TRBV27 to TRBJ1-2; D possibly corresponds to TRBD1 (5 bases). The CDR3 has 15 residues. Trimming left V 4 bases short and J 6 bases short, with 18 bases between. Germline values: CDR1 MNHEY, CDR2 SMNVEV (reference sequence). The CDR3 DNA follows: TGTGCCAGCAGTTCCAACTGGGACGGGGGGGATGGCTACACCTTC. It specifies CASSSNWDGGDGYTF.

V and J are TRBV5-5 and TRBJ2-1; 7 bases map to TRBD2. J gave up 4 bases and V 4 bases, and 5 bases lay outside the gene matches. Germline V gene data show CDR1 as SGHKS and CDR2 as YYEKEE (reference sequence). This CDR3 has 14 residues. The CDR3 DNA reads as TGTGCCAGCAGCCCTTCGCGGGGGTACAATGAGCAGTTCTTC. It codes for CASSPSRGYNEQFF.

In DNA, the CDR3 is TGCAGCGTTGAACCACAGGGGGAGTATGGCTACACCTTC. Translation: CSVEPQGEYGYTF. The J gene is TRBJ1-2, the V gene TRBV29-1; 8 bases are shared with TRBD1. Germline CDR1 is SQVTM and CDR2 is ANQGSEA. This CDR3 is 13 amino acids long. The ends lost 2 bases at V and 5 bases at J; junction bases unmatched: 4.

The V call is TRBV6-6, the J call TRBJ2-3; 8 nucleotides line up with TRBD1. CDR3 length equals 14 residues. After removal of 10 bases from V and 0 bases from J, the junction contained 6 bases not matched to a gene. Germline V gives CDR1 MNHNY, CDR2 SVGAGI (reference sequence). CDR3 DNA sequence: TGTGCCACAGGACAGGGAAGGAGCACAGATACGCAGTATTTT. It codes for CATGQGRSTDTQYF.

The J gene is TRBJ2-5, the V gene TRBV4-1, with 12 bases aligning to TRBD1. With V trimmed by 2 bases and J by 4 bases, 11 bases remained unmatched. The CDR3 loop spans 18 amino acids. CDR1 is MGHRA and CDR2 is YSYEKL in the germline V gene. The CDR3 DNA follows: TGCGCCAGCAGCCAAATAGGGACAGGGGGCGAGTTGGTAGAGACCCAGTACTTC. The encoded protein is CASSQIGTGGELVETQYF.

The CDR3 region has the DNA TGTGCCAGCAGCTTGACCAGCTCTGGAAACACCATATATTTT. Its translation is CASSLTSSGNTIYF. J is TRBJ1-3 and V is TRBV5-6; no definite D call. Per germline, CDR1 SGHDT and CDR2 YYEEEE. The CDR3 runs to 14 residues. The germline V and J ends were trimmed by 1 base and 0 bases, with 5 bases remaining between them. The full variable domain, completed using reference TRBV5-6 and TRBJ1-3, is DAGVTQSPTHLIKTRGQQVTLRCSPKSGHDTVSWYQQALGQGPQFIFQYYEEEERQRGNFPDRFSGHQFPNYSSELNVNALLLGDSALYLCASSLTSSGNTIYFGEGSWLTVV.

The chain carries TRBV27 and TRBJ1-1; 7 bases are shared with TRBD1. The CDR3 loop spans 15 amino acids. Germline CDR1 MNHEY, CDR2 SMNVEV (reference sequence). The V gene end was trimmed by 0 bases and the J gene end by 8 bases; junction bases not matched to a gene: 9. CDR3 in DNA: TGTGCCAGCAGTTTATCGTTAGAAACAGGGGAGGAAGCTTTCTTT. Protein product: CASSLSLETGEEAFF.

This CDR3 reads CASRRGSGEQYF. CDR3 nucleotides: TGCGCCAGCAGGAGGGGATCTGGGGAGCAGTACTTC. The chain is built from TRBV5-1 and TRBJ2-7; tentatively, D is TRBD1 or TRBD2 (5 bases each). The V gene lost 5 bases and the J gene lost 7 bases, with 13 bases spanning the gap. Per germline, CDR1 SGHRS and CDR2 YFSETQ. This CDR3 comprises 12 residues.

The rearrangement joins TRBV23-1 to TRBJ2-1, with TRBD2 matching over 8 bases. TRBV23-1 is an ORF, and what it does is uncertain. The CDR3 runs 14 residues. Trimming cost V 8 bases and J 8 bases; bases outside gene matches: 11. DNA of the CDR3: TGCGCCAGCCGCGGGGGGCACGTTACTCATGAGCAGTTCTTC. Protein product: CASRGGHVTHEQFF.